This T cell receptor (beta chain) appears in the sequencing data of a study of T cell repertoires in cytomegalovirus infection. Study-wide background: The study used recently identified HLA-C-restricted and well-studied HLA-B-restricted CMV epitopes. Study-wide results and limits: Cumulative frequency (of public TCR beta family members) identified carriers of CMV plus the relevant HLA. It was HLA-C-restricted CMV-specific TCR beta clonotypes that dominated the response ex vivo.

TCRdb called the reads again in MiXCR, with one record for every CDR3 protein. The table lists approximately 65,000 distinct CDR3 sequences, roughly 21% of them singletons. The V segment lost 5 bases and the J segment 0 bases; nucleotides outside the gene matches: 9. This CDR3 spans 16 amino acids. Per germline, CDR1 LNHDA and CDR2 SQIVND (reference sequence). This clonotype was seen more than once but under ten times. The antigen is not known. The starting material was CD8+ T cells from cultured PBMCs, obtained from culture after CMV antigen stimulation. The source of this sequence is a human donor in good health (CMV status not recorded). Some clones in this sample may be carry-over from other donors' samples. The chain combines TRBV19 with TRBJ1-1; TRBD1 aligns across 7 bases. CDR3 residues: CASSRGQTFMNTEAFF. CDR3 DNA sequence: TGTGCCAGTAGTCGGGGACAGACTTTCATGAACACTGAAGCTTTCTTT.